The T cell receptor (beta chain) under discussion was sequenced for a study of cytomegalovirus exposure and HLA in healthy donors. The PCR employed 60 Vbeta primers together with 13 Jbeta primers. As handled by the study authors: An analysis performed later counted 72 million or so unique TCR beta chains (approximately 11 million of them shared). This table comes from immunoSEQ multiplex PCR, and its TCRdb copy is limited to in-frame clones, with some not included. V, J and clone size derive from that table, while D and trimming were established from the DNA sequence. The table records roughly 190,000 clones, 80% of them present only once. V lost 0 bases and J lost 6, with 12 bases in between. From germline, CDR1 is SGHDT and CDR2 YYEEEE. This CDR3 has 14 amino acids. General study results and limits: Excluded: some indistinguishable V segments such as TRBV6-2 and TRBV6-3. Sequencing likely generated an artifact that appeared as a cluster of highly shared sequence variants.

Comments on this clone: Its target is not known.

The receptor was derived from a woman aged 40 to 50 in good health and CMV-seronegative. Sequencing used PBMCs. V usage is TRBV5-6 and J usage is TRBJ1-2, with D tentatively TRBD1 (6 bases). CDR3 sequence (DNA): TGTGCCAGCAGCTTGGTCGGGGGGGCCGATGGCTACACCTTC. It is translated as CASSLVGGADGYTF.